This T cell receptor beta chain was observed in a study of CD8 T cells in ankylosing spondylitis. Construction of TCR beta libraries was performed using quantitative 5'-RACE with molecular barcodes. TCRdb re-derived calls from the 5' RACE reads in MiXCR, one entry per CDR3 protein. The repertoire holds around 250,000 distinct CDR3 sequences, about 10% seen once, with roughly 6.8% in the top ten. In germline, CDR1 is SQVTM, CDR2 ANQGSEA. The CDR3 has 13 residues. V lost 4 bases to trimming and J lost 5 bases, with 13 bases between them. Notes on the study in general: As for the disease-linked clones, they showed a CD8+ phenotype and occurred at relatively low frequencies in peripheral blood. For ankylosing spondylitis blood, a TCR beta motif of under ten highly homologous variants appeared characteristic.

This clonotype was seen at least ten times. Its target is not known. Source material: blood, either unsorted or a sorted T cell fraction (not recorded which). The rearrangement links TRBV29-1 to TRBJ2-3, with a weak D call TRBD2 (6 bases). The clonotype originates from a male donor with ankylosing spondylitis or in good health (not recorded which). CDR3 nucleotides: TGCAGCGTTGGGACTACCTATGGAGATACGCAGTATTTT. This encodes CSVGTTYGDTQYF.